Listed here are 18 T cell receptor beta chains from one sample, sequenced in a study of cytomegalovirus exposure and HLA in healthy donors. PCR amplification relied on 60 Vbeta primers (plus 13 Jbeta primers). TCRdb's copy holds only in-frame clones and misses some; the assay was immunoSEQ multiplex PCR. The repertoire includes hundreds of thousands of clones, approximately 78% of them detected once, and about 0.45% sits in the top ten. Sequenced material: PBMCs. These receptors were taken from a boy under 18 in good health and CMV-seronegative.

The chain recombines TRBV9 with TRBJ2-2; 8 nucleotides align to TRBD1. The J segment lost 7 bases and the V segment lost 0 bases, leaving 11 bases of the junction unmatched. CDR1 and CDR2 from the germline V gene are SGDLS and YYNGEE. The CDR3 runs 17 residues. CDR3 sequence: CASSVGGRQGAGGELFF. In DNA form, the CDR3 reads TGTGCCAGCAGCGTAGGAGGGAGGCAGGGGGCTGGCGGGGAGCTGTTTTTT.

The chain uses TRBV29-1 and TRBJ2-7, with D possibly matching TRBD1 (7 bases). The CDR3 sequence is 11 residues long. Germline V CDR1 and CDR2: SQVTM, ANQGSEA. The V end was cut by 5 bases, the J end by 6 bases, with 11 bases between. The CDR3 DNA sequence: TGCAGCGTTTACAGGGGAGGCGAGCAGTACTTC. Protein product: CSVYRGGEQYF.

This clone was counted a few times. The chain joins TRBV18 to TRBJ2-7, with 14 bases that match TRBD2. Germline lookup yields CDR1 KGHSH and CDR2 LQKENI. CDR3 size: 15 residues. The V segment lost 5 bases and the J segment 6 bases; nucleotides outside the gene matches: 6. CDR3 sequence: CASSSRGLAGAEQYF. DNA for the CDR3: TGTGCCAGCTCATCACGGGGACTAGCGGGAGCCGAGCAGTACTTC. Full variable domain (missing parts from reference TRBV18 and TRBJ2-7): NAGVMQNPRHLVRRRGQEARLRCSPMKGHSHVYWYRQLPEEGLKFMVYLQKENIIDESGMPKERFSAEFPKEGPSILRIQQVVRGDSAAYFCASSSRGLAGAEQYFGPGTRLTVT.

This clone was detected a few times. V and J are TRBV29-1 and TRBJ2-1; D unresolved. Germline CDR1 and CDR2: SQVTM and ANQGSEA. Deletions cut 3 bases from V and 3 bases from J, with 9 bases between. The CDR3 is made up of 13 amino acids. This CDR3 is CSVDTPFYNEQFF. The CDR3 DNA is TGCAGCGTTGATACTCCATTCTACAATGAGCAGTTCTTC.

This rearrangement joins TRBV11-1 to TRBJ2-7, with a possible D match to TRBD1 (6 bases). Per germline, CDR1 SGHAT and CDR2 FQDESV (reference sequence). With 1 base removed from V and 4 bases from J, the gap between germline ends came to 11 bases. This CDR3 has 14 residues. CDR3 DNA sequence: TGTGCCAGCAGCTTAGTCAGGGGCACGTACGAGCAGTACTTC. Translated: CASSLVRGTYEQYF.

The genes are TRBV29-1 and TRBJ1-2; no firm D call. CDR3 size: 8 residues. Trimming shortened V by 6 bases and J by 6 bases, and 2 bases separated the two germline ends. Germline loops: CDR1 SQVTM, CDR2 ANQGSEA. The CDR3 coding sequence is TGCAGCGTCAATGGCTACACCTTC. This sequence encodes CSVNGYTF.

The chain uses TRBV5-4 and TRBJ2-2, with D possibly matching TRBD1 (6 bases). This CDR3 is built from 14 residues. Trimming left V 1 base short and J 6 bases short, with 10 bases between. The V gene's germline CDR1 is SGHNT and CDR2 YYREEE (reference sequence). DNA of the CDR3: TGTGCCAGCAGCTTGTTACAGGGCGCCGGGGAGCTGTTTTTT. As protein: CASSLLQGAGELFF. Together with reference TRBV5-4 and TRBJ2-2, the CDR3 gives the full variable domain: ETGVTQSPTHLIKTRGQQVTLRCSSQSGHNTVSWYQQALGQGPQFIFQYYREEENGRGNFPPRFSGLQFPNYSSELNVNALELDDSALYLCASSLLQGAGELFFGEGSRLTVL.

The chain uses TRBV5-1 and TRBJ2-5, with 13 bases matching TRBD2. The J call could be wrong; TRBJ2-7 is a better fit for the DNA end. Per germline, CDR1 SGHRS and CDR2 YFSETQ. This CDR3 spans 15 amino acids. The CDR3, as DNA: TGCGCCAGCAGCTTGACTAGCGGGGGGGCCATCGAGCAGTACTTC. Residues: CASSLTSGGAIEQYF.

The rearrangement links TRBV6-1 to TRBJ2-1, with 7 bases identical to TRBD2. Germline V lookup: CDR1 MNHNS, CDR2 SASEGT. This CDR3 is 15 amino acids long. V dropped 6 bases and J dropped 5; count of bases not matched to a gene: 10. This chain's CDR3 is CASRTGLAANNEQFF. CDR3 nucleotide sequence: TGTGCCAGCAGGACGGGCCTAGCGGCAAACAATGAGCAGTTCTTC.

The chain is built from TRBV4-1 and TRBJ2-3; no firm D call. Between the trimmed V and J ends, which lost 3 bases and 4 bases, there was a span of 17 bases. This CDR3 comprises 16 residues. Germline V gene lookup returns CDR1 MGHRA and CDR2 YSYEKL. The CDR3 bases are TGCGCCAGCAGCCAGGAAGTATCGAACCGGGCAGATACGCAGTATTTT. Translating gives CASSQEVSNRADTQYF.

This clone occurred once. This chain connects TRBV11-2 to TRBJ1-4; the D gene is possibly TRBD1 (5 bases). V lost 1 base to trimming and J lost 6 bases, with 9 bases between them. This CDR3 is built from 14 residues. Germline CDR1 SGHAT, CDR2 FQNNGV. CDR3 protein: CASSLAGGHEKLFF. The CDR3 coding sequence is TGTGCCAGCAGCTTAGCGGGGGGTCATGAAAAACTGTTTTTT.

This rearrangement joins TRBV9 to TRBJ1-4, with a weak D call TRBD1 (5 bases). The CDR3 has 16 amino acids. V lost 0 bases and J 4 bases, leaving 13 bases between the germline ends. Germline CDR1 and CDR2: SGDLS and YYNGEE. CDR3 residues: CASSVGLWGGNEKLFF. The CDR3 nucleotides read TGTGCCAGCAGCGTAGGCCTCTGGGGGGGTAATGAAAAACTGTTTTTT.

The chain's CDR3 is CASSLGRSGELFF. DNA of the CDR3: TGCGCCAGCAGCTTGGGACGGAGCGGGGAGCTGTTTTTT. This sequence joins TRBV5-1 and TRBJ2-2; D unresolved. This CDR3 region has 13 residues. CDR1 is SGHRS and CDR2 is YFSETQ in the germline V gene. Trimming shortened V by 0 bases and J by 7 bases, and 7 bases separated the two germline ends.

This chain joins TRBV5-1 and TRBJ2-3; no definite D call. V was pared by 0 bases and J by 0 bases, with 11 bases between. The CDR3 is 16 amino acids. CDR1 is SGHRS and CDR2 is YFSETQ in the germline V gene. The CDR3: CASSLEAAGSTDTQYF. The CDR3 bases are TGCGCCAGCAGCTTGGAGGCGGCCGGCAGCACAGATACGCAGTATTTT.

The CDR3 region is CASSKALPYQETQYF. CDR3 in DNA: TGTGCCAGCAGCAAAGCGTTGCCGTACCAAGAGACCCAGTACTTC. This sequence joins TRBV5-4 and TRBJ2-5; no definite D call. The V gene lost 4 bases and the J gene lost 0 bases, with 13 bases spanning the gap. The CDR3 is 15 amino acids. CDR1 is SGHNT, CDR2 YYREEE, per germline (reference sequence).

The CDR3: CASSTRQGTNEKLFF. Here the CDR3 DNA reads TGTGCCAGCAGCACCCGACAGGGTACCAATGAAAAACTGTTTTTT. This chain connects TRBV11-2 to TRBJ1-4; 7 bases map to TRBD1. V lost 5 bases and J lost 5; bases outside the gene matches: 8. In germline, CDR1 is SGHAT, CDR2 FQNNGV. This CDR3 has 15 residues.

The rearrangement links TRBV9 to TRBJ2-7; TRBD1 matches at 9 bases. Germline CDR1 reads SGDLS; CDR2 reads YYNGEE. The CDR3 has 14 residues. V shed 4 bases, J shed 6 bases, and the junction held 8 bases outside the gene matches. CDR3 protein: CASSSRQGGGEQYF. The CDR3 bases are TGTGCCAGCAGCTCCCGACAGGGGGGTGGCGAGCAGTACTTC.

This clone was counted a single time. The gene calls are TRBV5-1 and TRBJ1-1, with unresolved D. The CDR3 sequence is 13 residues long. Germline V gives CDR1 SGHRS, CDR2 YFSETQ. With 3 bases removed from V and 9 bases from J, the gap between germline ends came to 15 bases. As DNA, the CDR3 is TGCGCCAGCAGCTCGCTAGAAGGGAGTCAAGCTTTCTTT. This translates into CASSSLEGSQAFF.